This T cell receptor beta chain stems from a study of blood T cell repertoires in COVID-19. Background on the study: Sample material is recorded as cDNA or gDNA derived from T cells, B-cell-depleted T cells, or PBMCs.

The CDR3 consists of 18 residues. The trim removed 7 bases at V and 4 bases at J, leaving 20 bases unmatched. The V gene's germline CDR1 is MDHEN and CDR2 SYDVKM. The method was immunoSEQ multiplex PCR; TCRdb's version includes in-frame clones alone and lacks a portion of them. The repertoire includes roughly 320,000 clones, roughly 90% of them detected once, and approximately 1.8% sits in the top ten. The origin of this receptor is a woman aged 30 to 39 with COVID-19, enrolled during active disease. Sequenced sample: peripheral blood. The chain carries TRBV28 and TRBJ2-3; 7 bases fit TRBD1. CDR3 DNA sequence: TGTGCCAGCACTCCCCGACTACGGGACAGCCTCGATTCAGATACGCAGTATTTT. Translation: CASTPRLRDSLDSDTQYF.